The clone carrying this TCR beta chain was seen more than once but under ten times. This entry belongs to a study of T cells in Graves' hyperthyroidism and ophthalmopathy. Thyroid ultrasound, orbital computed tomography, clinical symptoms, and serum thyroxine and TRAb underpinned diagnoses. Isolation of PBMCs was performed on 10 ml fresh peripheral blood. RNA transcripts gave rise to amplified TCR beta CDR3 regions. First-round RT-PCR of the TCR CDR3 relied on the HTBI primer set. MiXCR, run by TCRdb on the multiplex PCR reads, gives a single entry per CDR3 protein. The data contain over 700,000 distinct CDR3 sequences, around 20% of them singletons. Trimming pared 6 bases from V and 3 bases from J, leaving 15 bases between. CDR3 length: 13 residues. Germline V CDR1 and CDR2: DFQATT, SNEGSKA (reference sequence).

V is TRBV20-1 and J is TRBJ2-7, with D unclear. The clonotype originates from a woman aged 45 to 65 with Graves' hyperthyroidism that later progressed to Graves' ophthalmopathy. Specimen: blood. In nucleotides, the CDR3 is TGCAGTGCGACCAATTCCCCCCTCTACGAGCAGTACTTC. This gives the protein CSATNSPLYEQYF.